This T cell receptor beta chain was profiled in a study of T cell responses to AZD1222 COVID-19 vaccine. About this clone itself: Its antigen is not identified.

Sequenced by immunoSEQ multiplex PCR; TCRdb stores in-frame clones only, minus some. The data hold some 25,000 clones, with roughly 84% observed a single time. Study results and limitations: The number of AZD1222 recipients seropositive at baseline was only six.

This receptor was identified in an adult who received the AZD1222 COVID-19 vaccine. The sample here was peripheral blood, taken 28 days after the second AZD1222 dose.

The CDR3, as DNA: TGCGCCAGCGTTAAATCTAGCGGGAGGTATGAGCAGTTCTTC. Its protein product is CASVKSSGRYEQFF. The V call is TRBV5-1, the J call TRBJ2-1, with 11 nucleotides matching TRBD2. The J segment lost 8 bases and the V segment lost 7 bases, leaving 8 bases of the junction unmatched. Germline V gene data show CDR1 as SGHRS and CDR2 as YFSETQ. This CDR3 has 14 amino acids.